This T cell receptor (beta chain) appears in the sequencing data of a study of T cells in Graves' hyperthyroidism and ophthalmopathy. At least ten counts were recorded for this clonotype. Authors of the study amplified TCR beta CDR3 regions from RNA transcripts. First-round RT-PCR of the TCR CDR3 relied on the HTBI primer set. TCRdb re-called the multiplex PCR reads with MiXCR, one entry per CDR3 protein. The sample includes 350,000 to 450,000 distinct CDR3 sequences, about 15% of them seen just once. Sequencing input: blood. The TCR was taken from a woman aged 55-69 years with Graves' hyperthyroidism.

As DNA, the CDR3 is TGTGCCAGCAGTTTAACAGGGAGGAGTCAGCCCCAGCATTTT. This sequence encodes CASSLTGRSQPQHF. This chain joins TRBV28 and TRBJ1-5; maybe TRBD1 (6 bases). The germline gives CDR1 MDHEN, CDR2 SYDVKM. The CDR3 contains 14 residues. V was pared by 2 bases and J by 6 bases, with 11 bases between.